Shown below are 24 T cell receptor beta chains from a single sample sequenced in a study of shared clonotypes between healthy human individuals. Only in-frame clones appear in the TCRdb table, and some are missing; sequencing was by immunoSEQ multiplex PCR. The data contain just over 2,000,000 clones, approximately 94% of them singletons. Naive CD8 cells, CD45RO-negative and positively selected for CCR7, excluded terminally differentiated effector memory CD45RA+ cells. The specimen was naive CD8+ T cells sorted from blood. Receptor source: a man between 18 and 35 years old in good health.

CDR3 in DNA: TGTGCCAGCAGTGGGACAGGAGCTCAGCCCCAGCATTTT. The encoded protein is CASSGTGAQPQHF. This sequence joins TRBV27 and TRBJ1-5; TRBD1 matches at 8 bases. The germline CDR1 and CDR2 sequences are MNHEY and SMNVEV (reference sequence). This CDR3 has 13 amino acids. V shed 5 bases and J 6 bases; nucleotides not matched to a gene: 3.

In this sample, this clone turned up once. The chain carries TRBV2 and TRBJ1-5, with D maybe TRBD1 (5 bases). In germline, CDR1 is SNHLY, CDR2 FYNNEI. V was clipped by 6 bases and J by 1 base, with 13 bases between them. The CDR3 runs to 15 residues. CDR3 in DNA: TGTGCCAGCAGCGAGGGGAAGCAGAGCAATCAGCCCCAGCATTTT. Residues: CASSEGKQSNQPQHF.

This clone showed up just once. This chain links TRBV27 with TRBJ1-2; TRBD1 matches at 8 bases. CDR1 is MNHEY, CDR2 SMNVEV, per germline (reference sequence). The CDR3 extends over 14 amino acids. The J segment lost 5 bases and the V segment lost 6 bases, leaving 8 bases of the junction unmatched. CDR3 in amino acids: CASSPRDRRYGYTF. The CDR3 DNA sequence: TGTGCCAGCAGCCCCCGGGACAGGCGTTATGGCTACACCTTC.

The chain is built from TRBV28 and TRBJ2-3, with no clear D. CDR1 and CDR2 from the germline V gene are MDHEN and SYDVKM. The V end was cut by 3 bases, the J end by 0 bases, with 7 bases between. There are 14 residues in the CDR3. The CDR3 DNA follows: TGTGCCAGCAGTTTGTTAGTTAGCACAGATACGCAGTATTTT. Translated: CASSLLVSTDTQYF.

The rearrangement uses TRBV5-4 and TRBJ2-5; unclear D gene. From germline, CDR1 is SGHNT and CDR2 YYREEE (reference sequence). The CDR3 extends over 13 amino acids. V shed 0 bases and J shed 3 bases, with 6 bases lying between them. The CDR3 loop is CASSLVPEETQYF. In DNA form, the CDR3 reads TGTGCCAGCAGCTTGGTCCCTGAAGAGACCCAGTACTTC.

This chain uses TRBV11-2 with TRBJ2-5; D might be TRBD1 (6 bases). The length of the CDR3 is 12 residues. CDR1 is SGHAT, CDR2 FQNNGV, per germline. The V and J ends lost 4 bases and 5 bases respectively, with 8 bases between them. CDR3: CASSSRGETQYF. The CDR3, as DNA: TGTGCCAGCAGCTCGAGGGGGGAGACCCAGTACTTC.

This clone was seen just once. V and J are TRBV13 and TRBJ2-3; TRBD2 is a possible D gene (5 bases). Trimming cost V 5 bases and J 6 bases, with 12 bases left between them. Germline V CDR1 and CDR2: PRHDT, FYEKMQ (reference sequence). The CDR3 has 13 amino acids. CDR3 coding DNA: TGTGCCAGCAGCCCCGGCGGGCCCGATACGCAGTATTTT. Its protein product is CASSPGGPDTQYF.

This chain uses TRBV27 with TRBJ2-7, with 10 nucleotides matching TRBD2. V shed 7 bases and J 7 bases; nucleotides not matched to a gene: 25. CDR1 and CDR2 from the germline V gene are MNHEY and SMNVEV (reference sequence). The length of the CDR3 is 19 residues. The CDR3 sequence: CASKVGLAVTSFILGEQYF. Written as DNA, the CDR3 is TGTGCCAGCAAGGTCGGACTAGCGGTCACCTCATTTATCTTGGGAGAGCAGTACTTC.

The chain links TRBV11-3 to TRBJ2-7; a weak D match, TRBD1 (5 bases). The V end was cut by 5 bases, the J end by 2 bases, with 10 bases between. The V gene's germline CDR1 is SGHNT and CDR2 YENEEA. The CDR3 extends over 13 amino acids. In DNA, the CDR3 is TGTGCCAGCAGCCTCGGACACACCTACGAGCAGTACTTC. Amino acid sequence: CASSLGHTYEQYF.

The CDR3 nucleotides are TGTGCCAGCGGTACTACTAGGCCGGGTCAGCCCCAGCATTTT. Protein: CASGTTRPGQPQHF. J is TRBJ1-5 and V is TRBV6-1; D is undetermined. Per the germline V gene, CDR1 is MNHNS and CDR2 is SASEGT. The CDR3 is 14 residues long. Trimming removed 8 bases from V and 6 bases from J, with 17 bases in between.

A remark on this clone: Different DNA sequences within this sample yield the same CDR3. The chain employs TRBV5-1 and TRBJ2-7, with D hard to call. Germline V lookup: CDR1 SGHRS, CDR2 YFSETQ. There are 14 residues in the CDR3. Deletions cut 1 base from V and 1 base from J, with 9 bases between. In DNA form, the CDR3 reads TGCGCCAGCAGCTTGAGTGGTGGTTCCTACGAGCAGTACTTC. It specifies CASSLSGGSYEQYF.

The chain employs TRBV5-6 and TRBJ1-6; 9 bases line up with TRBD1. Per the germline V gene, CDR1 is SGHDT and CDR2 is YYEEEE. Trimming removed 1 base from V and 0 bases from J; junction bases left unmatched: 5. The CDR3 has 18 residues. CDR3 residues: CASSLTGGRSSYNSPLHF. The CDR3 region has the DNA TGTGCCAGCAGCTTGACAGGGGGCCGTAGCTCCTATAATTCACCCCTCCACTTT.

Remarks on this clone: In the same sample, other DNA sequences code for this CDR3. The V and J genes are TRBV5-6 and TRBJ1-1, with unresolved D. Germline V CDR1 and CDR2: SGHDT, YYEEEE. The V end lost 0 bases, the J end lost 2 bases, and 5 bases lay between the germline ends. The CDR3 totals 13 residues. CDR3 DNA: TGTGCCAGCAGCTTGGGAACAAACACTGAAGCTTTCTTT. It encodes CASSLGTNTEAFF.

This rearrangement joins TRBV6-4 to TRBJ2-2, with 8 bases that match TRBD2. V was clipped by 5 bases and J by 4 bases; unmatched bases: 6. The germline CDR1 and CDR2 sequences are MRHNA and SNTAGT. This CDR3 has 15 amino acids. The CDR3 DNA follows: TGTGCCAGCAGTCCGACTAGCGTGGGCACCGGGGAGCTGTTTTTT. It is translated as CASSPTSVGTGELFF.

For this clone: At the DNA level, this CDR3 is encoded by other sequences in the same sample as well. The chain recombines TRBV9 with TRBJ2-3, with TRBD2 as a possible D gene (6 bases). The V gene lost 0 bases and the J gene lost 6 bases, with 8 bases spanning the gap. The CDR3 runs 13 residues. Germline V gives CDR1 SGDLS, CDR2 YYNGEE. For the CDR3, the DNA is TGTGCCAGCAGCGTAGGCGGGGCGGATACGCAGTATTTT. Its translation: CASSVGGADTQYF.

This chain uses TRBV7-9 with TRBJ2-2; 8 positions agree with TRBD1. The CDR3 is 16 amino acids. Germline V gene lookup returns CDR1 SEHNR and CDR2 FQNEAQ (reference sequence). The V gene end was trimmed by 6 bases and the J gene end by 1 base; junction bases not matched to a gene: 7. CDR3 residues: CASRRPGTGNTGELFF. In DNA, the CDR3 is TGTGCCAGCAGGAGGCCCGGGACAGGGAACACCGGGGAGCTGTTTTTT.

Worth noting for this clone: The identical CDR3 is also encoded by other nucleotide sequences in the sample. The gene calls are TRBV11-2 and TRBJ2-7; D is unresolved. The CDR3 has 12 amino acids. In germline, CDR1 is SGHAT, CDR2 FQNNGV. V gave up 5 bases and J gave up 3 bases, with 8 bases separating them. CDR3 region: CASSLDNYEQYF. CDR3 sequence (DNA): TGTGCCAGCAGCCTCGACAACTACGAGCAGTACTTC.

The chain recombines TRBV5-6 with TRBJ2-1; TRBD2 is a possible D gene (6 bases). Germline CDR1 reads SGHDT; CDR2 reads YYEEEE. Deletions cut 1 base from V and 6 bases from J, with 14 bases between. The CDR3 has 15 residues. The CDR3 DNA reads TGTGCCAGCAGCTTGTCACCGGGGGTGGTCAATGAGCAGTTCTTC. It codes for CASSLSPGVVNEQFF.

The chain joins TRBV7-2 to TRBJ2-7; D is perhaps TRBD1 (6 bases). With 5 bases removed from V and 3 bases from J, the gap between germline ends came to 14 bases. CDR1 and CDR2 from the germline V gene are SGHTA and FQGNSA. The CDR3 contains 14 residues. The CDR3 here is CASSMSGTYYEQYF. The CDR3 nucleotides read TGTGCCAGCAGCATGAGTGGGACATACTACGAGCAGTACTTC.

This sequence joins TRBV10-3 and TRBJ2-7; 11 nucleotides align to TRBD1. The CDR3 sequence is 17 residues long. Germline trimming cut 3 bases from V and 1 base from J; bases unmatched to any gene: 8. The germline gives CDR1 ENHRY, CDR2 SYGVKD. The CDR3 spells CAISELPGTGGSYEQYF. CDR3 nucleotide sequence: TGTGCCATCAGTGAACTCCCCGGGACAGGGGGTTCCTACGAGCAGTACTTC.

This clone was recorded only once. The sample contains more than one DNA sequence encoding this CDR3. The chain joins TRBV19 to TRBJ2-1; TRBD1 might be the D (5 bases). The CDR3 has 12 residues. V gave up 4 bases and J gave up 7 bases, with 8 bases separating them. Germline V CDR1 and CDR2: LNHDA, SQIVND (reference sequence). The CDR3 loop is CASSTSGNEQFF. The CDR3 nucleotides read TGTGCCAGTAGTACCTCAGGGAATGAGCAGTTCTTC.

V and J are TRBV29-1 and TRBJ2-3; 12 nucleotides match TRBD2. Germline trimming cut 5 bases from V and 2 bases from J; bases unmatched to any gene: 5. The CDR3 sequence is 15 residues long. Germline CDR1 reads SQVTM; CDR2 reads ANQGSEA. The CDR3 region is CSVPTSGGYTDTQYF. In DNA form, the CDR3 reads TGCAGCGTTCCGACTAGCGGGGGATACACAGATACGCAGTATTTT.

The chain combines TRBV30 with TRBJ2-7; 12 bases match TRBD1. This CDR3 is 15 amino acids long. The V gene end was trimmed by 5 bases and the J gene end by 5 bases; junction bases not matched to a gene: 10. Germline V lookup: CDR1 GTSNPN, CDR2 SVGIG (reference sequence). This chain's CDR3 is CAWVRVGTGGNEQYF. CDR3 DNA: TGTGCCTGGGTCCGGGTCGGGACAGGGGGCAACGAGCAGTACTTC.

V gene TRBV30 combines with J gene TRBJ1-1; D is unresolved. The CDR3 loop spans 13 amino acids. The V end was cut by 0 bases, the J end by 5 bases, with 10 bases between. Germline V gene data show CDR1 as GTSNPN and CDR2 as SVGIG (reference sequence). The CDR3 is CAWSVLGWTEAFF. For the CDR3, the DNA is TGTGCCTGGAGTGTACTAGGGTGGACTGAAGCTTTCTTT.